This TCR beta chain was recorded in a study of blood T cell repertoires in COVID-19. Looking at the study overall: The United States, Italy and Spain supplied acute and convalescent COVID-19 samples. PBMCs, B-cell-depleted T cells, or T cells were the source of the cDNA or gDNA that made up the material.

V lost 4 bases and J lost 2, with 13 bases in between. Germline lookup yields CDR1 SGDLS and CDR2 YYNGEE. The CDR3 spans 14 residues. The Seattle patients joined while their infection was active and were tracked longitudinally afterward. Per the original data handling: Estimated nucleated cell counts came from reference gene primer amplification. Produced via immunoSEQ multiplex PCR; TCRdb's table is partial and in-frame only. V, J and clone size are those of that table, while D and trimming were read from the DNA. The data hold 310,000 or so clones, with approximately 88% observed a single time. This chain joins TRBV9 and TRBJ2-7; no definite D call. Source material: peripheral blood. The origin of this receptor is a man aged 25-40 years with COVID-19, enrolled during active disease. CDR3 amino acids: CASSPPTAAYEQYF. The CDR3 bases are TGTGCCAGCAGCCCCCCCACAGCAGCCTACGAGCAGTACTTC.